Presented here are 19 T cell receptor beta chains from one specimen sequenced in a study of PD-L1 blockade in urothelial cancer. Noted time point: peripheral blood 6 weeks after treatment start. This table comes from immunoSEQ multiplex PCR, and its TCRdb copy is limited to in-frame clones, with some not included. The sample holds about 46,000 clones, under 85% seen once. This sample comprised PBMCs, obtained around atezolizumab (anti-PD-L1) treatment. The source of these receptors is a middle-aged man with urothelial cancer.

The chain is built from TRBV11-2 and TRBJ2-7; D might be TRBD2 (8 bases). From germline, CDR1 is SGHAT and CDR2 FQNNGV. Between the trimmed V and J ends, which lost 5 bases and 6 bases, there was a span of 20 bases. This CDR3 has 15 residues. Here the CDR3 DNA reads TGTGCCAGCAGCCCCCACGGGGGGGACAGTGGCGAGCAGTACTTC. Translating it yields CASSPHGGDSGEQYF. The variable domain in full, completed from reference TRBV11-2 and TRBJ2-7, reads EAGVAQSPRYKIIEKRQSVAFWCNPISGHATLYWYQQILGQGPKLLIQFQNNGVVDDSQLPKDRFSAERLKGVDSTLKIQPAKLEDSAVYLCASSPHGGDSGEQYFGPGTRLTVT.

This clone was observed a single time. The chain has TRBV12-5 and TRBJ2-2; 8 bases agree with TRBD2. The CDR3 extends over 17 amino acids. Germline-derived CDR1 and CDR2 are LGHNT and FRNRAP. J gave up 5 bases and V 5 bases, and 13 bases lay outside the gene matches. This chain's CDR3 is CASGLPRGGAQTGELFF. As DNA, the CDR3 is TGTGCTAGTGGTCTCCCCCGGGGGGGGGCGCAAACCGGGGAGCTGTTTTTT.

V and J are TRBV28 and TRBJ2-3, with 7 positions matching TRBD2. This CDR3 is built from 16 residues. The V segment lost 1 base and the J segment 3 bases; nucleotides outside the gene matches: 7. CDR1 and CDR2 (germline): MDHEN, SYDVKM. This chain's CDR3 is CASSLFRTSVTDTQYF. CDR3 bases: TGTGCCAGCAGTTTATTTCGAACTAGCGTGACAGATACGCAGTATTTT.

This clone has just one count. The V and J genes are TRBV2 and TRBJ2-1, with 8 bases aligning to TRBD2. Germline V lookup: CDR1 SNHLY, CDR2 FYNNEI. CDR3 size: 14 residues. V gave up 7 bases and J gave up 6 bases; unmatched junction bases: 8. CDR3 nucleotide sequence: TGTGCCAGCATCATATCACTAGCGGCCAATGAGCAGTTCTTC. Its translation: CASIISLAANEQFF.

This clone counts as medium-sized (0.01 to 0.1%). This sequence joins TRBV7-6 and TRBJ2-2; TRBD1 matches at 7 bases. Trimming removed 3 bases from V and 7 bases from J; junction bases left unmatched: 14. This CDR3 has 17 residues. Germline values: CDR1 SGHVS, CDR2 FNYEAQ. The CDR3 protein is CASSFTSPDRAGGELFF. The CDR3 DNA reads TGTGCCAGCAGCTTTACGTCCCCTGACAGGGCTGGCGGGGAGCTGTTTTTT.

The chain is built from TRBV7-3 and TRBJ2-2, with 7 bases identical to TRBD2. In germline, CDR1 is SGHTA, CDR2 FQGTGA. The junction had 5 bases not matched to a gene; V was cut back by 7 bases and J by 0 bases. The CDR3 runs to 15 residues. The CDR3, as DNA: TGTGCCAGCACTCGCGGGGGAACGAACACCGGGGAGCTGTTTTTT. This gives the protein CASTRGGTNTGELFF.

The rearrangement joins TRBV14 to TRBJ2-3, with 7 bases matching TRBD2. Trimming at V came to 4 bases and at J to 2 bases, leaving 12 bases not matched to a gene. The germline V gene has CDR1 SGHDN and CDR2 FVKESK. This CDR3 has 17 residues. For the CDR3, the DNA is TGTGCCAGCAGCCTAGCTCGGTTTGCGGGGGTCACAGATACGCAGTATTTT. This translates into CASSLARFAGVTDTQYF.

V is TRBV19 and J is TRBJ2-4; 9 nucleotides agree with TRBD1. J lost 6 bases, V lost 5 bases, and 14 bases had no gene match. The CDR3 spans 17 residues. The V gene's germline CDR1 is LNHDA and CDR2 SQIVND (reference sequence). The CDR3 sequence: CASSVSVGQGYPNIQYF. As DNA, the CDR3 is TGTGCCAGTAGTGTTAGCGTGGGACAGGGTTACCCAAACATTCAGTACTTC.

The chain carries TRBV19 and TRBJ2-7, with 10 bases matching TRBD1. This CDR3 contains 15 residues. V lost 4 bases to trimming and J lost 5 bases; unmatched junction nucleotides: 8. Germline V gives CDR1 LNHDA, CDR2 SQIVND (reference sequence). CDR3 sequence: CASSTTGGTSNEQYF. CDR3 nucleotides: TGTGCCAGTAGTACGACAGGGGGCACTTCAAACGAGCAGTACTTC.

V gene TRBV9 combines with J gene TRBJ2-3, with D perhaps matching TRBD2 (6 bases). This CDR3 spans 14 amino acids. From germline, CDR1 is SGDLS and CDR2 YYNGEE. Trimming removed 7 bases at V and 0 bases at J, with 12 bases between. The CDR3 DNA follows: TGTGCCAGCGCGACGGGGGATAGCACAGATACGCAGTATTTT. It translates to CASATGDSTDTQYF.

V gene TRBV5-6 combines with J gene TRBJ1-4, with TRBD1 identical over 8 bases. There are 13 residues in the CDR3. The V and J ends lost 1 base and 10 bases, in that order; junction bases with no gene match: 3. In germline, CDR1 is SGHDT, CDR2 YYEEEE. CDR3 amino acids: CASSLSGGGKLFF. The CDR3 DNA reads TGTGCCAGCAGCTTGTCAGGGGGCGGAAAACTGTTTTTT. Full variable domain (rest looked up from reference TRBV5-6 and TRBJ1-4): DAGVTQSPTHLIKTRGQQVTLRCSPKSGHDTVSWYQQALGQGPQFIFQYYEEEERQRGNFPDRFSGHQFPNYSSELNVNALLLGDSALYLCASSLSGGGKLFFGSGTQLSVL.

This chain joins TRBV29-1 and TRBJ1-1; 8 nucleotides match TRBD1. Trimming removed 7 bases from V and 2 bases from J; junction bases left unmatched: 6. The CDR3 runs 13 residues. The germline CDR1 and CDR2 sequences are SQVTM and ANQGSEA. The CDR3 sequence: CSASGGGNTEAFF. The DNA for the CDR3 is TGCAGCGCCTCAGGGGGCGGAAACACTGAAGCTTTCTTT. Full variable domain (rest looked up from reference TRBV29-1 and TRBJ1-1): SAVISQKPSRDICQRGTSLTIQCQVDSQVTMMFWYRQQPGQSLTLIATANQGSEATYESGFVIDKFPISRPNLTFSTLTVSNMSPEDSSIYLCSASGGGNTEAFFGQGTRLTVV.

The chain recombines TRBV30 with TRBJ1-5; D gene uncertain. Per germline, CDR1 GTSNPN and CDR2 SVGIG (reference sequence). The V end was cut by 1 base, the J end by 2 bases, with 6 bases between. This CDR3 has 13 amino acids. Written as DNA, the CDR3 is TGTGCCTGGAGTGGAGGGCGCAATCAGCCCCAGCATTTT. Translated, it gives CAWSGGRNQPQHF. The variable domain in full, completed from reference TRBV30 and TRBJ1-5, reads SQTIHQWPATLVQPVGSPLSLECTVEGTSNPNLYWYRQAAGRGLQLLFYSVGIGQISSEVPQNLSASRPQDRQFILSSKKLLLSDSGFYLCAWSGGRNQPQHFGDGTRLSIL.

J is TRBJ2-7 and V is TRBV7-2, with TRBD1 as a possible D gene (5 bases). The V end lost 5 bases, the J end lost 1 base, and 15 bases lay between the germline ends. The CDR3 is made up of 15 amino acids. In germline, CDR1 is SGHTA, CDR2 FQGNSA. The CDR3 nucleotides are TGTGCCAGCAGCCTCAACCAGGGTTGGTCCTACGAGCAGTACTTC. This gives the protein CASSLNQGWSYEQYF. The entire variable domain, with the rest obtained from reference TRBV7-2 and TRBJ2-7, is as follows: GAGVSQSPSNKVTEKGKDVELRCDPISGHTALYWYRQSLGQGLEFLIYFQGNSAPDKSGLPSDRFSAERTGGSVSTLTIQRTQQEDSAVYLCASSLNQGWSYEQYFGPGTRLTVT.

The gene calls are TRBV27 and TRBJ1-5, with TRBD1 as a possible D gene (6 bases). Germline CDR1 is MNHEY and CDR2 is SMNVEV (reference sequence). The V gene lost 5 bases and the J gene lost 5 bases, with 13 bases spanning the gap. CDR3 length: 14 residues. The CDR3 protein is CASSAGTPYQPQHF. The CDR3 DNA reads as TGTGCCAGCAGTGCCGGGACACCCTATCAGCCCCAGCATTTT.

V usage is TRBV7-6 and J usage is TRBJ2-1; 8 bases map to TRBD1. Germline V CDR1 and CDR2: SGHVS, FNYEAQ. Trimming cost V 5 bases and J 2 bases; bases outside gene matches: 5. There are 15 residues in the CDR3. The CDR3 reads CASSHNRGTYNEQFF. Written as DNA, the CDR3 is TGTGCCAGCAGCCATAACAGGGGGACCTACAATGAGCAGTTCTTC.

This clone turned up a few times. This chain's CDR3 is CASSLPGGANEQFF. In DNA, the CDR3 is TGTGCCAGCAGCTTACCCGGGGGGGCAAATGAGCAGTTCTTC. This chain joins TRBV11-1 and TRBJ2-1, with 8 bases lining up with TRBD2. V lost 2 bases, J lost 7 bases, and 4 bases stayed unmatched. The CDR3 totals 14 residues. From germline, CDR1 is SGHAT and CDR2 FQDESV (reference sequence).

The chain carries TRBV19 and TRBJ1-2; 7 nucleotides match TRBD1. Germline CDR1 reads LNHDA; CDR2 reads SQIVND (reference sequence). The J segment lost 4 bases and the V segment lost 7 bases, leaving 3 bases of the junction unmatched. The CDR3 consists of 12 residues. CDR3 sequence reads: CASTGGGYGYTF. The DNA for the CDR3 is TGTGCCAGTACAGGGGGAGGCTATGGCTACACCTTC.

The chain couples TRBV23-1 to TRBJ2-1; tentative D call: TRBD2 (7 bases). TRBV23-1 is flagged as an ORF with uncertain function. V lost 8 bases to trimming and J lost 2 bases, with 13 bases between them. There are 14 residues in the CDR3. The CDR3 coding sequence is TGCGCCAGCTTGGGGGGGGCCCCCTACAATGAGCAGTTCTTC. The encoded protein is CASLGGAPYNEQFF.